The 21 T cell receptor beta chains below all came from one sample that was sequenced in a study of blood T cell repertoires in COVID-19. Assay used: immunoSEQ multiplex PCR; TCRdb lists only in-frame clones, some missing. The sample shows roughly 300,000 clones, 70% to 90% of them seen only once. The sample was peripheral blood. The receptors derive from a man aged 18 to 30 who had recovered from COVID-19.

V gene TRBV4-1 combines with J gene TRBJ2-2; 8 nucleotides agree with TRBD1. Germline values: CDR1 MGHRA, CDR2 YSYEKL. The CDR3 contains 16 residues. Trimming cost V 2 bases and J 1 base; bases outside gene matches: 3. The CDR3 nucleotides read TGCGCCAGCAGCCAAACGGACAGGGTGAACACCGGGGAGCTGTTTTTT. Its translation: CASSQTDRVNTGELFF.

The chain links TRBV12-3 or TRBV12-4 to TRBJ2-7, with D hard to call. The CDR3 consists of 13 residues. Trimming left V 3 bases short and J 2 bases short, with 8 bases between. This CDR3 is CASSLAVTYEQYF. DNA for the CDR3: TGTGCCAGCAGTTTGGCAGTTACCTACGAGCAGTACTTC.

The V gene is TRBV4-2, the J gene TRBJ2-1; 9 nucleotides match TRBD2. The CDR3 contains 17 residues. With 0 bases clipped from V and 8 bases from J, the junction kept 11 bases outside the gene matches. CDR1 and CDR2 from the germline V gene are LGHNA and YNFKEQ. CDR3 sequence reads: CASSQERLAGRGHEQFF. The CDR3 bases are TGTGCCAGCAGCCAAGAACGGCTAGCGGGGCGGGGGCATGAGCAGTTCTTC.

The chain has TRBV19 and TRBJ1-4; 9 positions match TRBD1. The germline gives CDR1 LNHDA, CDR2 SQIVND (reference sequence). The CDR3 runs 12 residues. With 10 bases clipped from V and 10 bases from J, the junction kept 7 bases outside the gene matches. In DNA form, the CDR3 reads TGTGCCACCGGGACAGGGAGAGGAAAACTGTTTTTT. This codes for CATGTGRGKLFF.

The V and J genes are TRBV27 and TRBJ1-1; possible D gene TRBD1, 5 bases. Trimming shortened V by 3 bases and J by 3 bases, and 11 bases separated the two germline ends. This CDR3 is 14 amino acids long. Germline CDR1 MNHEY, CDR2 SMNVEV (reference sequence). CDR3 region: CASSFGRGDTEAFF. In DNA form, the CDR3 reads TGTGCCAGCAGTTTTGGTCGGGGGGACACTGAAGCTTTCTTT.

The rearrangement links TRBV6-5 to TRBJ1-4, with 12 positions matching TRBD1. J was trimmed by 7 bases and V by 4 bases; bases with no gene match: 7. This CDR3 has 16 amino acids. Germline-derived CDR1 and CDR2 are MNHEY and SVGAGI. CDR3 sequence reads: CASSSYGTGGVEKLFF. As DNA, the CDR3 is TGTGCCAGCAGTTCTTACGGGACAGGGGGCGTTGAAAAACTGTTTTTT.

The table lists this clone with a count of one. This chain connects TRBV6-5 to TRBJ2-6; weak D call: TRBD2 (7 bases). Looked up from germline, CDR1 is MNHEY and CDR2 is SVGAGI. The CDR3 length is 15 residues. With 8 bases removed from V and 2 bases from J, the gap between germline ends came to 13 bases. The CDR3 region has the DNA TGTGCCAGCCGGGGGGCGGAAACTGGGGCCAACGTCCTGACTTTC. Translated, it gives CASRGAETGANVLTF.

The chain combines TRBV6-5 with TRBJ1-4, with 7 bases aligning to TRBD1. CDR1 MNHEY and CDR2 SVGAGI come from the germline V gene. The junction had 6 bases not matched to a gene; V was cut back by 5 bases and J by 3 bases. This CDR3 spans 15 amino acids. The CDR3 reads CASSRQGSPNEKLFF. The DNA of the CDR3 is TGTGCCAGCAGTCGACAGGGCTCTCCTAATGAAAAACTGTTTTTT.

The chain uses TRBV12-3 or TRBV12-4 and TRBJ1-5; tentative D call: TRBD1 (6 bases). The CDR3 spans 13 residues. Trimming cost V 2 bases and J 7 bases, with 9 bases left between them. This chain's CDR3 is CASSLMGQQPQHF. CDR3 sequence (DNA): TGTGCCAGCAGTTTAATGGGACAACAGCCCCAGCATTTT.

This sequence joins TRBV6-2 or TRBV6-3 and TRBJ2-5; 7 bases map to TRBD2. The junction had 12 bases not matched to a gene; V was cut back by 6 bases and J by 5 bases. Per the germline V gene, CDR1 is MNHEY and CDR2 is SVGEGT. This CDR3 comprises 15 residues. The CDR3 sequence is CASSPRASGYETQYF. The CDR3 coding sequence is TGTGCCAGCAGCCCAAGGGCTAGCGGTTACGAGACCCAGTACTTC.

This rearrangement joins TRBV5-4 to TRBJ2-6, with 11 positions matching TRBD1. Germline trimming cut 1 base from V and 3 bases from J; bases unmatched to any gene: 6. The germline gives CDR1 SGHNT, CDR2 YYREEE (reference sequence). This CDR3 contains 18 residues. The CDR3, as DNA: TGTGCCAGCAGCTTGCCCGGACAGGGGGCAGTTGGGGCCAACGTCCTGACTTTC. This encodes CASSLPGQGAVGANVLTF.

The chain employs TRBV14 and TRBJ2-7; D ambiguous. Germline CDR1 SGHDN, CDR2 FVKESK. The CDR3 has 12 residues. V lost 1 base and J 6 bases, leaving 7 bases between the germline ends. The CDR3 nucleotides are TGTGCCAGCAGCCAAGTCTATAGCGAGCAGTACTTC. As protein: CASSQVYSEQYF.

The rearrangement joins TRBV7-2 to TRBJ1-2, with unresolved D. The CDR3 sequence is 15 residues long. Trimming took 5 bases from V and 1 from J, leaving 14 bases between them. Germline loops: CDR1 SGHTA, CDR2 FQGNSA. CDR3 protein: CASSPRTGSNYGYTF. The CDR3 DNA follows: TGTGCCAGCAGCCCGCGGACGGGAAGTAACTATGGCTACACCTTC.

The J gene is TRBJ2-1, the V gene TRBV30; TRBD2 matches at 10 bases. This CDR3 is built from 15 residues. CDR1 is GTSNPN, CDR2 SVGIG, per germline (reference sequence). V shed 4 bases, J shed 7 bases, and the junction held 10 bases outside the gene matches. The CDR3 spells CAWTSGTSAVNEQFF. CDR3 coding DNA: TGTGCCTGGACATCGGGGACTAGCGCGGTTAATGAGCAGTTCTTC.

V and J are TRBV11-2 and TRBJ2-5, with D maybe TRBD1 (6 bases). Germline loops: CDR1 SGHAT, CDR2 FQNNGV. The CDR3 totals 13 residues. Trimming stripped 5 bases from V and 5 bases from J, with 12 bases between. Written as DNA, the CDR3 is TGTGCCAGCAGCCCTCCGGACAGTGAGACCCAGTACTTC. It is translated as CASSPPDSETQYF. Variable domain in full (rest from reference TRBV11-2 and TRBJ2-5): EAGVAQSPRYKIIEKRQSVAFWCNPISGHATLYWYQQILGQGPKLLIQFQNNGVVDDSQLPKDRFSAERLKGVDSTLKIQPAKLEDSAVYLCASSPPDSETQYFGPGTRLLVL.

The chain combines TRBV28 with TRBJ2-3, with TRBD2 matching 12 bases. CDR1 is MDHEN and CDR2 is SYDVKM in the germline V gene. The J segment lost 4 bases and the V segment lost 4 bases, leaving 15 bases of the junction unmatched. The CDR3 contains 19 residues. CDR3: CASSSYLLTSGGTPDTQYF. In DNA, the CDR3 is TGTGCCAGCAGTTCCTACCTCTTGACTAGCGGGGGAACCCCAGATACGCAGTATTTT.

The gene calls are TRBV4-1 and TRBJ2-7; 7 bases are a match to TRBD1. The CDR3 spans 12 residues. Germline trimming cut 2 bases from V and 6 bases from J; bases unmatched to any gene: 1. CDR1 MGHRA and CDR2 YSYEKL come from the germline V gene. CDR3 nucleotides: TGCGCCAGCAGCCAAAGGGACAGCGAGCAGTACTTC. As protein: CASSQRDSEQYF.

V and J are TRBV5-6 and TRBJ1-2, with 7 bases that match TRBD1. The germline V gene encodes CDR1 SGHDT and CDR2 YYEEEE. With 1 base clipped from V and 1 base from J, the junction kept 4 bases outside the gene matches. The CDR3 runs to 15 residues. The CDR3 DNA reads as TGTGCCAGCAGCTTGTTCCAGGGGGATAACTATGGCTACACCTTC. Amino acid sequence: CASSLFQGDNYGYTF. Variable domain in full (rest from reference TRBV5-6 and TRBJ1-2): DAGVTQSPTHLIKTRGQQVTLRCSPKSGHDTVSWYQQALGQGPQFIFQYYEEEERQRGNFPDRFSGHQFPNYSSELNVNALLLGDSALYLCASSLFQGDNYGYTFGSGTRLTVV.

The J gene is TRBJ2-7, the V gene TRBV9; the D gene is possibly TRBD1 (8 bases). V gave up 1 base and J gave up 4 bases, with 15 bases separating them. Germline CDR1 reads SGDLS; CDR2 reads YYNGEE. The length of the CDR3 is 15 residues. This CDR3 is CASSVQGASGYEQYF. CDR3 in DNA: TGTGCCAGCAGCGTACAGGGGGCTAGCGGTTACGAGCAGTACTTC. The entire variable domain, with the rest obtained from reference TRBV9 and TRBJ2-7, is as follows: DSGVTQTPKHLITATGQRVTLRCSPRSGDLSVYWYQQSLDQGLQFLIQYYNGEERAKGNILERFSAQQFPDLHSELNLSSLELGDSALYFCASSVQGASGYEQYFGPGTRLTVT.

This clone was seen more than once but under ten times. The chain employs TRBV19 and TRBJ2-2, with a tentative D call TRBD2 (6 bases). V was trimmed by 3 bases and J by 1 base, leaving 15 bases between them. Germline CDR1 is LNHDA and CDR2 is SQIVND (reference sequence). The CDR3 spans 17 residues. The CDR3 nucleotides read TGTGCCAGTAGTATGGACTTTTGGGGAGGGAACACCGGGGAGCTGTTTTTT. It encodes CASSMDFWGGNTGELFF.

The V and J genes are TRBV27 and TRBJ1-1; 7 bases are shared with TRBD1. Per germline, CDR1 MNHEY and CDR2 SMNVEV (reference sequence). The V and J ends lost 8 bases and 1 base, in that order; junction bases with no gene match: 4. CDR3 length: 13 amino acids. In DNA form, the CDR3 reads TGTGCCAGCCGGACAGGCCGGAACACTGAAGCTTTCTTT. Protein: CASRTGRNTEAFF.